These 30 T cell receptor beta chains share one sample of origin, sequenced in a study of blood T cell repertoires in COVID-19. TCRdb's table, derived via immunoSEQ multiplex PCR, lists solely in-frame clones and lacks some. This table has about 290,000 clones, approximately 89% appearing once. Material: peripheral blood. The receptors derive from a woman aged 25-40 years with COVID-19, enrolled during active disease.

CDR3 DNA sequence: TGCGCCAGCAGCCAAGGAATGCGGGACAGGGCCTATGGCTACACCTTC. It is translated as CASSQGMRDRAYGYTF. V gene TRBV4-1 combines with J gene TRBJ1-2; 9 bases map to TRBD1. Germline values: CDR1 MGHRA, CDR2 YSYEKL. The CDR3 totals 16 residues. V lost 1 base, J lost 4 bases, and 7 bases stayed unmatched.

The chain links TRBV29-1 to TRBJ2-1; 14 bases map to TRBD2. The CDR3 totals 17 residues. Per the germline V gene, CDR1 is SQVTM and CDR2 is ANQGSEA. V shed 4 bases, J shed 9 bases, and the junction held 14 bases outside the gene matches. CDR3 DNA sequence: TGCAGCGTTGCTGGGACTAGCGGGGGCGCTGGCTTGGGTGAGCAGTTCTTC. It translates to CSVAGTSGGAGLGEQFF.

The V and J genes are TRBV11-2 and TRBJ2-1; TRBD2 aligns across 8 bases. This CDR3 has 15 residues. Germline V gene lookup returns CDR1 SGHAT and CDR2 FQNNGV. Losses at the gene ends were 1 base for V and 8 bases for J; bases not matched to a gene: 7. CDR3 sequence reads: CASSLVAGPRDEQFF. Written as DNA, the CDR3 is TGTGCCAGCAGCTTAGTAGCGGGGCCTAGGGATGAGCAGTTCTTC.

The chain joins TRBV27 to TRBJ1-5; D ambiguous. Germline V gene sequence: CDR1 MNHEY, CDR2 SMNVEV (reference sequence). The CDR3 extends over 13 amino acids. V dropped 2 bases and J dropped 5 bases, with 7 bases sitting between them. CDR3 in amino acids: CASSLMADQPQHF. CDR3 sequence (DNA): TGTGCCAGCAGTTTAATGGCGGATCAGCCCCAGCATTTT.

The chain's CDR3 is CASSQGIRNTIYF. DNA for the CDR3: TGTGCCAGCAGCCAAGGTATTCGAAACACCATATATTTT. J is TRBJ1-3 and V is TRBV3-1 (or the pseudogene TRBV3-2); the D is unclear. The CDR3 runs to 13 residues. With 1 base removed from V and 5 bases from J, the gap between germline ends came to 6 bases. The V gene's germline CDR1 is LGHDT and CDR2 YNNKEL (reference sequence).

The rearrangement uses TRBV19 and TRBJ2-5, with 9 bases aligning to TRBD2. Trimming cost V 1 base and J 5 bases; bases outside gene matches: 8. Germline CDR1 LNHDA, CDR2 SQIVND (reference sequence). There are 16 residues in the CDR3. The CDR3 coding sequence is TGTGCCAGTAGTATAGCAGGCGGGGGGGCCTGGGAGACCCAGTACTTC. The encoded protein is CASSIAGGGAWETQYF.

This chain connects TRBV6-5 to TRBJ1-2; TRBD1 aligns across 7 bases. The CDR3 spans 15 residues. J was trimmed by 3 bases and V by 6 bases; bases with no gene match: 10. Germline values: CDR1 MNHEY, CDR2 SVGAGI. CDR3 amino acids: CASSRRQGLDYGYTF. The DNA of the CDR3 is TGTGCCAGCAGCCGAAGACAGGGATTGGACTATGGCTACACCTTC.

The gene calls are TRBV19 and TRBJ2-3; a weak D match, TRBD2 (5 bases). Germline CDR1 is LNHDA and CDR2 is SQIVND (reference sequence). The CDR3 has 14 residues. The CDR3 DNA follows: TGTGCTTCACGTGAGGGCCCTAGCACAGATACGCAGTATTTT. Protein sequence: CASREGPSTDTQYF.

This rearrangement joins TRBV9 to TRBJ2-1; a possible D gene is TRBD2 (6 bases). The CDR3 is 16 residues long. Germline CDR1 and CDR2: SGDLS and YYNGEE. The V gene lost 4 bases and the J gene lost 4 bases, with 18 bases spanning the gap. The chain's CDR3 is CASSSRRRGGYNEQFF. Here the CDR3 DNA reads TGTGCCAGCAGCTCCAGGCGGCGGGGTGGATACAATGAGCAGTTCTTC.

In its sample, this clone was seen once. The V gene is TRBV18, the J gene TRBJ1-2; weak D call: TRBD1 (5 bases). The CDR3 length is 14 residues. Per germline, CDR1 KGHSH and CDR2 LQKENI. V was trimmed by 1 base and J by 5 bases, leaving 11 bases between them. CDR3 in DNA: TGTGCCAGCTCACCACGAGCAGGGAGGTATGGCTACACCTTC. Translation: CASSPRAGRYGYTF.

The V call is TRBV18, the J call TRBJ1-5; possibly TRBD1 for D (5 bases). The V and J ends lost 2 bases and 7 bases respectively, with 15 bases between them. This CDR3 is built from 15 residues. Germline CDR1 is KGHSH and CDR2 is LQKENI. CDR3 DNA sequence: TGTGCCAGCTCACCATCGGCCAGGGTAGGACAGCCCCAGCATTTT. The encoded protein is CASSPSARVGQPQHF.

This rearrangement joins TRBV2 to TRBJ1-4; TRBD1 is a possible D gene (6 bases). Trimming took 1 base from V and 0 from J, leaving 15 bases between them. Germline assignment: CDR1 SNHLY and CDR2 FYNNEI. The CDR3 runs 18 residues. This CDR3 reads CASSEGTATFATNEKLFF. As DNA, the CDR3 is TGTGCCAGCAGTGAAGGGACAGCAACCTTTGCAACTAATGAAAAACTGTTTTTT.

CDR3 sequence reads: CASSPPGGPNTGELFF. In nucleotides, the CDR3 is TGTGCCAGCTCACCGCCGGGGGGCCCAAACACCGGGGAGCTGTTTTTT. The rearrangement uses TRBV18 and TRBJ2-2; D is perhaps TRBD2 (7 bases). Germline loops: CDR1 KGHSH, CDR2 LQKENI. The V end lost 3 bases, the J end lost 2 bases, and 13 bases lay between the germline ends. There are 16 residues in the CDR3.

The chain carries TRBV6-5 and TRBJ2-1, with a possible D match to TRBD2 (7 bases). This CDR3 is built from 15 residues. CDR1 and CDR2 (germline): MNHEY, SVGAGI. V dropped 1 base and J dropped 9 bases, with 16 bases sitting between them. CDR3 sequence: CASSYLGGVQSEQFF. The CDR3 nucleotides are TGTGCCAGCAGTTACTTAGGGGGGGTCCAGAGTGAGCAGTTCTTC.

The chain recombines TRBV2 with TRBJ1-6; tentatively, D is TRBD1 (5 bases). Germline assignment: CDR1 SNHLY and CDR2 FYNNEI. This CDR3 is 15 amino acids long. V dropped 6 bases and J dropped 0 bases, with 9 bases sitting between them. The DNA of the CDR3 is TGTGCCAGCAGGACAGTGAGCTCCTATAATTCACCCCTCCACTTT. This encodes CASRTVSSYNSPLHF. Variable domain in full (rest from reference TRBV2 and TRBJ1-6): EPEVTQTPSHQVTQMGQEVILRCVPISNHLYFYWYRQILGQKVEFLVSFYNNEISEKSEIFDDQFSVERPDGSNFTLKIRSTKLEDSAMYFCASRTVSSYNSPLHFGNGTRLTVT.

At least ten counts were recorded for this clone. CDR3 nucleotide sequence: TGTGCTAGTGGTTTGGTACGAATCACCGGGGGGGATATCAATCAGCCCCAGCATTTT. Translating gives CASGLVRITGGDINQPQHF. The chain uses TRBV12-5 and TRBJ1-5; a possible D gene is TRBD1 (5 bases). With 0 bases removed from V and 3 bases from J, the gap between germline ends came to 21 bases. Looked up from germline, CDR1 is LGHNT and CDR2 is FRNRAP. The CDR3 has 19 residues.

This clone has only one observation. The chain couples TRBV6-1 to TRBJ1-1; 8 nucleotides line up with TRBD1. The ends lost 0 bases at V and 4 bases at J; junction bases unmatched: 7. CDR3 length: 16 amino acids. Germline lookup yields CDR1 MNHNS and CDR2 SASEGT. The CDR3 loop reads CASSEAGRTGSTEAFF. CDR3 bases: TGTGCCAGCAGTGAAGCCGGTAGGACAGGGAGCACTGAAGCTTTCTTT.

This chain links TRBV30 with TRBJ2-5, with 7 bases identical to TRBD1. V was pared by 5 bases and J by 9 bases, with 3 bases of the junction left unmatched. The CDR3 loop spans 10 amino acids. The V gene's germline CDR1 is GTSNPN and CDR2 SVGIG (reference sequence). The CDR3 bases are TGTGCCTGGGCACAGGGGCCCCAGTACTTC. It is translated as CAWAQGPQYF.

The chain couples TRBV20-1 to TRBJ2-1; 7 nucleotides line up with TRBD2. The CDR3 has 11 amino acids. Germline CDR1 DFQATT, CDR2 SNEGSKA (reference sequence). The V segment lost 5 bases and the J segment 5 bases; nucleotides outside the gene matches: 0. The CDR3 loop is CSAGGDNEQFF. The CDR3 nucleotides are TGCAGTGCTGGGGGGGACAATGAGCAGTTCTTC.

This clone was counted once. The J gene is TRBJ2-1, the V gene TRBV5-6; 9 positions agree with TRBD2. Germline CDR1 SGHDT, CDR2 YYEEEE. The V and J ends lost 4 bases and 4 bases, in that order; junction bases with no gene match: 6. The CDR3 covers 15 residues. The CDR3 region has the DNA TGTGCCAGCAGCCCCATAGCGGGGGATTACAATGAGCAGTTCTTC. Residues: CASSPIAGDYNEQFF.

J is TRBJ2-7 and V is TRBV10-3, with 7 positions matching TRBD1. Trimming took 2 bases from V and 2 from J; bases not matched to a gene: 3. The germline V gene encodes CDR1 ENHRY and CDR2 SYGVKD. The CDR3 loop spans 14 amino acids. The CDR3 DNA reads as TGTGCCATCAGTGAGGATGGGACAGCCTACGAGCAGTACTTC. Its protein product is CAISEDGTAYEQYF.

This clone came up a few times. The rearrangement uses TRBV5-1 and TRBJ2-2; 10 bases line up with TRBD2. Germline V lookup: CDR1 SGHRS, CDR2 YFSETQ. Trimming at V came to 4 bases and at J to 6 bases, leaving 6 bases not matched to a gene. CDR3 length: 15 amino acids. The CDR3 DNA reads TGCGCCAGCAGCACTAGCGGGGATGACGCCGGGGAGCTGTTTTTT. This codes for CASSTSGDDAGELFF.

This chain uses TRBV10-2 with TRBJ1-2, with TRBD1 identical over 10 bases. There are 15 residues in the CDR3. V was pared by 5 bases and J by 4 bases, with 7 bases of the junction left unmatched. CDR1 WSHSY and CDR2 SAAADI come from the germline V gene. The CDR3 loop reads CASSPAGTGVYGYTF. The CDR3, as DNA: TGCGCCAGCAGTCCCGCCGGGACAGGGGTCTATGGCTACACCTTC.

This clone was counted once. V is TRBV2 and J is TRBJ1-5; D remains ambiguous. Germline CDR1 and CDR2: SNHLY and FYNNEI. The V gene lost 2 bases and the J gene lost 7 bases, with 12 bases spanning the gap. CDR3 length: 14 amino acids. The DNA of the CDR3 is TGTGCCAGCAGTGAACGTTATCCGGGGCAGCCCCAGCATTTT. This gives the protein CASSERYPGQPQHF.

The chain uses TRBV5-1 and TRBJ2-3; 15 nucleotides agree with TRBD2. The length of the CDR3 is 15 residues. The V segment lost 3 bases and the J segment 4 bases; nucleotides outside the gene matches: 0. Germline CDR1 is SGHRS and CDR2 is YFSETQ. The CDR3: CASSWTSGGADTQYF. In DNA form, the CDR3 reads TGCGCCAGCAGCTGGACTAGCGGGGGGGCAGATACGCAGTATTTT.

In this sample, this clone turned up a few times. This chain uses TRBV2 with TRBJ2-3, with D perhaps matching TRBD2 (5 bases). Germline V lookup: CDR1 SNHLY, CDR2 FYNNEI. The CDR3 covers 16 residues. The V gene lost 2 bases and the J gene lost 5 bases, with 17 bases spanning the gap. The CDR3, as DNA: TGTGCCAGCAGTGAATCCGTCCTCCGGGAAAGAGATACGCAGTATTTT. The encoded protein is CASSESVLRERDTQYF.

The chain recombines TRBV11-2 with TRBJ1-2; 9 nucleotides line up with TRBD1. The V and J ends lost 2 bases and 8 bases, in that order; junction bases with no gene match: 21. This CDR3 is 19 amino acids long. Germline CDR1 is SGHAT and CDR2 is FQNNGV. DNA of the CDR3: TGTGCCAGCAGCTTAAGGGCCAGCGGACAGGGGCTTTCCGGATCGGGCTACACCTTC. Its protein product is CASSLRASGQGLSGSGYTF. Full variable domain (missing parts from reference TRBV11-2 and TRBJ1-2): EAGVAQSPRYKIIEKRQSVAFWCNPISGHATLYWYQQILGQGPKLLIQFQNNGVVDDSQLPKDRFSAERLKGVDSTLKIQPAKLEDSAVYLCASSLRASGQGLSGSGYTFGSGTRLTVV.

This clone has a single count. The genes are TRBV19 and TRBJ1-2; 8 bases map to TRBD1. The CDR3 spans 14 residues. V was clipped by 2 bases and J by 10 bases; unmatched bases: 9. Germline CDR1 and CDR2: LNHDA and SQIVND (reference sequence). The CDR3, as DNA: TGTGCCAGTAGTATATGGACAGGGAGGTCGGACTACACCTTC. This encodes CASSIWTGRSDYTF.

The count of this clone is one. The chain is built from TRBV29-1 and TRBJ2-3; TRBD2 is a possible D gene (6 bases). Trimming stripped 2 bases from V and 2 bases from J, with 20 bases between. The length of the CDR3 is 17 residues. CDR1 and CDR2 (germline): SQVTM, ANQGSEA. The CDR3 loop is CSVETGRGNTHTDTQYF. CDR3 DNA: TGCAGCGTTGAAACGGGGCGGGGTAACACACACACAGATACGCAGTATTTT.

This clone appeared once. The V call is TRBV6-5, the J call TRBJ2-7; D perhaps matches TRBD1 (6 bases). The CDR3 sequence is 12 residues long. The V end lost 5 bases, the J end lost 5 bases, and 10 bases lay between the germline ends. Germline values: CDR1 MNHEY, CDR2 SVGAGI. In DNA form, the CDR3 reads TGTGCCAGCAGTACAGGGAACAACGAGCAGTACTTC. The encoded protein is CASSTGNNEQYF.